These T cell receptor beta chains were read from a single sample in a study of monozygotic twins with inflammatory bowel disease. TCRdb reworked the 5' RACE reads into one entry per CDR3 protein, no DNA. The sample table includes 350,000 to 400,000 distinct CDR3 sequences. The specimen sequenced was blood. These receptors all stem from a human donor with ulcerative colitis or Crohn's disease, or a healthy co-twin of an affected twin (not recorded which). Both conserved end residues are part of each CDR3. Fields, in order: CDR3 protein, J gene, V gene.

CDR3 protein: CASRRTGVQTGELFF; J gene: TRBJ2-2; V gene: TRBV12-3/TRBV12-4
CDR3 protein: CASCGQGTETQYF; J gene: TRBJ2-5; V gene: TRBV6-6
CDR3 protein: CASSKRPFRVDPNEKLFF; J gene: TRBJ1-4; V gene: TRBV27
CDR3 protein: CSASRDRGPLGNQPQHF; J gene: TRBJ1-5; V gene: TRBV20-1
CDR3 protein: CASSVERGGTDTQYF; J gene: TRBJ2-3; V gene: TRBV9
CDR3 protein: CASSPDRGYYGYTF; J gene: TRBJ1-2; V gene: TRBV12-3/TRBV12-4
CDR3 protein: CASSLVASGVNNEQFF; J gene: TRBJ2-1; V gene: TRBV7-3
CDR3 protein: CASSTTRGEQYF; J gene: TRBJ2-7; V gene: TRBV19
CDR3 protein: CASSFSRASDTQYF; J gene: TRBJ2-3; V gene: TRBV7-2
CDR3 protein: CATSGREGLYSGANVLTF; J gene: TRBJ2-6; V gene: TRBV24-1
CDR3 protein: CASSPQGTLLHGYTF; J gene: TRBJ1-2; V gene: TRBV4-1
CDR3 protein: CASSLAISNSGANVLTF; J gene: TRBJ2-6; V gene: TRBV5-1
CDR3 protein: CSAQEGGTNEKLFF; J gene: TRBJ1-4; V gene: TRBV20-1
CDR3 protein: CAIADSSDTEAFF; J gene: TRBJ1-1; V gene: TRBV10-3
CDR3 protein: CASSPDGFTDTQYF; J gene: TRBJ2-3; V gene: TRBV4-3
CDR3 protein: CASSSTSGEFYEQYF; J gene: TRBJ2-7; V gene: TRBV11-2
CDR3 protein: CASSPGTSTEQYF; J gene: TRBJ2-7; V gene: TRBV7-6
CDR3 protein: CASSVVDRDWKNSYNEQFF; J gene: TRBJ2-1; V gene: TRBV9
CDR3 protein: CASSVDALSGNTIYF; J gene: TRBJ1-3; V gene: TRBV5-1
CDR3 protein: CASVGLAGRTGELFF; J gene: TRBJ2-2; V gene: TRBV7-8
CDR3 protein: CSANTGFIDYGYTF; J gene: TRBJ1-2; V gene: TRBV20-1
CDR3 protein: CSARGDGPNNEQFF; J gene: TRBJ2-1; V gene: TRBV20-1
CDR3 protein: CASSLTGEGAGRSTDTQYF; J gene: TRBJ2-3; V gene: TRBV5-1
CDR3 protein: CASSPRGGASTDTQYF; J gene: TRBJ2-3; V gene: TRBV7-9
CDR3 protein: CASSGTDRVSGANVLTF; J gene: TRBJ2-6; V gene: TRBV2